This T cell receptor beta chain was retrieved from a study of tumor and adjacent non-tumor tissue in lung cancer. Study summary: Histology: 12 adenocarcinoma, a couple of squamous cell carcinoma, 1 small cell lung cancer. The patients, roughly 9 men and 4 or 5 women, were roughly 30 to 80 with stage I to III disease. Study-level findings and limits: In normal lung, the top 100 clones were significantly more dominant than in tumor. Shorter survival was associated with higher TCR diversity in tumors.

No cell sorting was done before RNA was extracted from the tissue. TCRbeta libraries were built with three rounds of nested PCR, modified from ARM-PCR. TCRdb re-called the multiplex PCR reads with MiXCR, one entry per CDR3 protein. The sample includes over 85,000 distinct CDR3 sequences, 84% of them seen just once. This clonotype was picked up one time. The antigen remains unidentified. The sequencing sample was made of lung tumor tissue. The receptor's source is a man between 70 and 80 years old with non-small cell lung cancer.

As DNA, the CDR3 is TGTGCCAACAGGTCCCACAGTAGCGGGAGTTACAATGAGCAGTTCTTC. It specifies CANRSHSSGSYNEQFF. The V call is TRBV10-3, the J call TRBJ2-1, with 9 bases matching TRBD2. The ends lost 10 bases at V and 4 bases at J; junction bases unmatched: 14. Looked up from germline, CDR1 is ENHRY and CDR2 is SYGVKD. CDR3 length: 16 amino acids.